This T cell receptor (beta chain) was captured in a study of cytomegalovirus exposure and HLA in healthy donors. Overall study findings and caveats: In vitro testing confirmed three CMV-associated chains as specific for CMV antigens. The study labeled 150 to 200 TCR beta chains cytomegalovirus-associated. Whilst most TCR sequences proved rare, a subset of public TCRs occurred across many donors. A later analysis found first-cohort TCR clusters tended to co-occur in the roughly 120 validation repertoires.

On this clone itself: What it recognizes is unknown.

Some clones are missing from TCRdb's copy, which holds only in-frame ones; the method was immunoSEQ multiplex PCR. The sample holds 200,000 to 250,000 clones, approximately 90% seen once. This CDR3 comprises 15 residues. Germline V gives CDR1 LNHDA, CDR2 SQIVND (reference sequence). The V gene lost 3 bases and the J gene lost 2 bases, with 14 bases spanning the gap. Sequenced: PBMCs. The clonotype originates from a woman aged 18-29 years in good health and CMV-seronegative. The rearrangement joins TRBV19 to TRBJ2-7, with D possibly TRBD2 on 5 matching bases. CDR3 DNA: TGTGCCAGTAGTATTAGAGGACTGGAAGCCTACGAGCAGTACTTC. It encodes CASSIRGLEAYEQYF.